One T cell receptor beta chain is described in this entry. The antigen remains unidentified. Indicated treatment: roughly 19 received Ad26.COV2.S at low or high dose, single or two shots; about 5 received placebo; per-sample allocation not given. Vaccine and placebo recipients were sampled on day 63 after the first injection. An Ad26 vector expressing Wuhan-strain SARS-CoV-2 spike constituted the vaccine. Sequencing used immunoSEQ multiplex PCR; TCRdb keeps in-frame clones, though not all of them. The table includes about 350,000 clones, roughly 90% detected once. Germline CDR1 ENHRY, CDR2 SYGVKD. The CDR3 spans 13 residues. Trimming took 6 bases from V and 2 from J, leaving 11 bases between them. The source of the sample is a study of Ad26.COV2.S vaccination and SARS-CoV-2 variants. Overall study: A COV1001 Ad26.COV2.S trial-arm participant provided the sample.

Overall study findings and caveats: Vaccinated and placebo-treated recipients had similar non-spike TCR breadth.

This receptor was taken from a person aged 18-60 years who received the Ad26.COV2.S COVID-19 vaccine or a placebo. The sequencing here drew on peripheral blood, taken in a trial of Ad26.COV2.S vaccine versus placebo. The V call is TRBV10-3, the J call TRBJ2-7; no definite D call. This CDR3 is CAISKGLTYEQYF. The CDR3 DNA sequence: TGTGCCATCAGCAAGGGCCTTACCTACGAGCAGTACTTC.